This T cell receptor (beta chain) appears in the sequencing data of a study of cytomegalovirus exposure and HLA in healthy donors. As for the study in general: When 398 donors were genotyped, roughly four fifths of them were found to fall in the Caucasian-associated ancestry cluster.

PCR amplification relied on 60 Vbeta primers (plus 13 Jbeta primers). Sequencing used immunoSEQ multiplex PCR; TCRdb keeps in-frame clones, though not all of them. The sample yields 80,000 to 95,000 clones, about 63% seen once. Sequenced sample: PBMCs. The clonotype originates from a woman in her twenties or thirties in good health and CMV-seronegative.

This CDR3 reads CASSLRDRGSNSPLHF. CDR3 DNA sequence: TGCGCCAGCAGCCTCCGGGACAGGGGTTCCAATTCACCCCTCCACTTT. The rearrangement links TRBV4-1 to TRBJ1-6; 10 positions agree with TRBD1. Trimming removed 4 bases from V and 7 bases from J; junction bases left unmatched: 7. The germline V gene encodes CDR1 MGHRA and CDR2 YSYEKL. The CDR3 spans 16 residues.